The 13 T cell receptor beta chains presented below share a single source sample, sequenced in a study of early T cells in non-severe SARS-CoV-2 infection. One entry per CDR3 protein results from TCRdb running MiXCR on the 5' RACE reads. Among 81,000 or so distinct CDR3 sequences listed, approximately 12% were seen once. Sequencing was carried out using whole blood. Receptors originate from an adult who was a healthcare worker with PCR-confirmed SARS-CoV-2 infection or an uninfected control (not recorded which).

This sequence joins TRBV29-1 and TRBJ1-1; 7 nucleotides match TRBD1. With 6 bases clipped from V and 1 base from J, the junction kept 5 bases outside the gene matches. Germline V gives CDR1 SQVTM, CDR2 ANQGSEA. This CDR3 spans 13 amino acids. The CDR3 here is CSVTGPSNTEAFF. Here the CDR3 DNA reads TGCAGCGTGACAGGGCCTTCGAACACTGAAGCTTTCTTT.

This clonotype was counted ten times or more. This rearrangement joins TRBV4-1 to TRBJ1-1; D gene unclear. Germline-derived CDR1 and CDR2 are MGHRA and YSYEKL. This CDR3 is built from 14 residues. Trimming removed 3 bases from V and 1 base from J, with 9 bases in between. Here the CDR3 DNA reads TGCGCCAGCAGCCATTTTCAGAGGAACACTGAAGCTTTCTTT. It is translated as CASSHFQRNTEAFF.

Ten or more counts support this clonotype. CDR3 loop: CSARVLILQPEAFYEQYF. CDR3 bases: TGCAGTGCTAGAGTCCTAATACTCCAACCCGAGGCCTTCTACGAGCAGTACTTC. The rearrangement links TRBV20-1 to TRBJ2-7; D is unclear. Germline V gene lookup returns CDR1 DFQATT and CDR2 SNEGSKA (reference sequence). The germline V and J ends were trimmed by 1 base and 3 bases, with 25 bases remaining between them. The CDR3 has 18 amino acids.

This clonotype was found many times. The genes are TRBV28 and TRBJ2-5, with D perhaps TRBD1 or TRBD2 (7 bases each). This CDR3 comprises 14 residues. Trimming removed 8 bases from V and 5 bases from J, with 18 bases in between. Looked up from germline, CDR1 is MDHEN and CDR2 is SYDVKM. CDR3 sequence (DNA): TGTGCCAGCCAGGGGGGGTGGCTGGCGGAGACCCAGTACTTC. Translating gives CASQGGWLAETQYF.

This clonotype was seen at least ten times. The V call is TRBV9, the J call TRBJ1-3; D unclear. The CDR3 extends over 13 amino acids. Germline V gene lookup returns CDR1 SGDLS and CDR2 YYNGEE. V was pared by 2 bases and J by 2 bases, with 5 bases between. In nucleotides, the CDR3 is TGTGCCAGCAGCGTCGGTACTGGAAACACCATATATTTT. It translates to CASSVGTGNTIYF. The full variable domain, rest sourced from reference TRBV9 and TRBJ1-3, is DSGVTQTPKHLITATGQRVTLRCSPRSGDLSVYWYQQSLDQGLQFLIQYYNGEERAKGNILERFSAQQFPDLHSELNLSSLELGDSALYFCASSVGTGNTIYFGEGSWLTVV.

The V call is TRBV18, the J call TRBJ2-7; 7 nucleotides agree with TRBD1. Trimming at V came to 3 bases and at J to 0 bases, leaving 5 bases not matched to a gene. The CDR3 has 15 amino acids. Germline CDR1 and CDR2: KGHSH and LQKENI. The CDR3 DNA reads TGTGCCAGCTCACCGAGGACAGGATTCTCCTACGAGCAGTACTTC. This translates into CASSPRTGFSYEQYF.

This clonotype was counted at least ten times. The chain combines TRBV6-6 with TRBJ2-6; 12 nucleotides align to TRBD1. V shed 5 bases and J 3 bases; nucleotides not matched to a gene: 5. The CDR3 is 17 residues long. Germline V gives CDR1 MNHNY, CDR2 SVGAGI (reference sequence). In DNA, the CDR3 is TGTGCCAGCAGTGCCGGGACAGGGGGCGTTGGGGCCAACGTCCTGACTTTC. Translation: CASSAGTGGVGANVLTF.

The rearrangement links TRBV6-2 or TRBV6-3 to TRBJ2-7; D is uncertain. Germline loops: CDR1 MNHEY, CDR2 SVGEGT. V was cut by 2 bases and J by 4 bases, with 9 bases left in between. The CDR3 loop spans 13 amino acids. CDR3 sequence: CASSYGRKYEQYF. CDR3 nucleotide sequence: TGTGCCAGCAGTTACGGCAGGAAGTACGAGCAGTACTTC.

This clonotype came up a few times. A much more abundant neighbour one base away suggests this may be a read error. The gene calls are TRBV15 and TRBJ2-6, with D perhaps matching TRBD2 (6 bases). The CDR3 totals 16 residues. Germline loops: CDR1 LNHNV, CDR2 YYDKDF (reference sequence). Trimming stripped 0 bases from V and 8 bases from J, with 14 bases between. The CDR3 region is CATSREGPGGTNVLTF. CDR3 DNA sequence: TGTGCCACCAGCAGAGAAGGGCCTGGGGGGACCAACGTCCTGACTTTC.

The chain combines TRBV3-1 with TRBJ2-7, with 9 bases fitting TRBD2. V lost 1 base and J lost 5; bases outside the gene matches: 6. The CDR3 contains 15 residues. Germline CDR1 is LGHDT and CDR2 is YNNKEL (reference sequence). CDR3 DNA sequence: TGTGCCAGCAGCCAAGTATGGACTAGCGAGAACGAGCAGTACTTC. Translation: CASSQVWTSENEQYF.

This clonotype occurred a few times. V gene TRBV19 combines with J gene TRBJ2-2, with D possibly matching TRBD1 (6 bases). Trimming removed 8 bases from V and 2 bases from J, with 12 bases in between. The V gene's germline CDR1 is LNHDA and CDR2 SQIVND (reference sequence). The CDR3 has 14 amino acids. CDR3 region: CASRNRANTGELFF. Here the CDR3 DNA reads TGTGCCAGTCGGAACAGGGCTAACACCGGGGAGCTGTTTTTT.

The chain carries TRBV30 and TRBJ2-3, with unresolved D. Per the germline V gene, CDR1 is GTSNPN and CDR2 is SVGIG (reference sequence). Trimming shortened V by 2 bases and J by 3 bases, and 12 bases separated the two germline ends. The CDR3 sequence is 14 residues long. This CDR3 reads CAWSSSGKTDTQYF. The CDR3 region has the DNA TGTGCCTGGAGTTCAAGTGGAAAAACAGATACGCAGTATTTT.

This clonotype was detected many times. This chain joins TRBV20-1 and TRBJ2-3, with D possibly being TRBD2 (5 bases). Germline CDR1 DFQATT, CDR2 SNEGSKA (reference sequence). The CDR3 extends over 12 amino acids. The germline V and J ends were trimmed by 5 bases and 2 bases, with 8 bases remaining between them. CDR3 sequence (DNA): TGCAGTGCTGAGGGCTCCACAGATACGCAGTATTTT. As protein: CSAEGSTDTQYF.